This T cell receptor (beta chain) was sequenced in a study of T cell responses to AZD1222 COVID-19 vaccine (dated by TCRdb to the early 2020s). At the level of the whole study: AZD1222 recipients given second doses at about 4 weeks or at about 12 weeks were pooled, since spike-specific TCR depth and breadth were not found to differ between the two schedules. A total of approximately 230 trial participants underwent TCR sequencing, of whom about 210 received two doses of AZD1222 and roughly 25 received two doses of the MenACWY control vaccine. Trial participants were enrolled by age into subgroups of 18-55, 56-69 and 70-plus years, and around 140, 26 and 57 TCR-sequenced participants, respectively, were included in these subgroups. Study-wide findings and limitations: CD4 TCRs associated with the vaccine covered the entire spike protein, and the dominant responses were in regions 160-218 and 743-854. Most participants were white British and females outnumbered males, and the authors suggested that clonal diversity may have been underestimated. After two AZD1222 doses, both the breadth and the depth of spike-specific TCRs were significantly higher than at day 0 and than in MenACWY recipients. In the small 56-69-year group, the increase in depth fell short of significance, most likely because of low power. No day 14 peak-response samples were available, so repertoires were characterized only after the peak T cell response. Nearly half of unique spike-specific TCRs reportedly recognized epitopes outside regions mutated in the B.1.351 and B.1.1.7 variants. Conclusions about previously exposed vaccinees were limited because only six AZD1222 recipients were SARS-CoV-2 seropositive at baseline.

Spanning cysteine to phenylalanine, the CDR3 consists of 14 amino acids. Only the CDR3 portion is preserved as DNA: 42 bases, with reading frame beginning at the first base. As encoded in the germline V gene, CDR1 is MRHNA while CDR2 is SNTAGT. V is pruned by 5 bases and J by 3 bases, leaving 2 bases of the junction without a gene match. The intended sense of this specimen's time point label: baseline before first vaccination. Vaccinee samples were obtained from the UK trials COV001 and COV002, which included a single-blind randomized controlled phase 2/3 trial of AZD1222 (ChAdOx1 nCoV-19) in healthy adults. For TCRbeta chain sequencing, PBMC samples from trial participants were taken at day 0 and at day 28 after the second dose. The CDR3 regions of human TCRbeta chains were analyzed by immunosequencing. In the paper's pipeline: TCRs in the repertoires were matched against a reference library of SARS-CoV-2-specific TCRs that had been generated with the MIRA antigen-specificity platform. Breadth meant the fraction of unique TCRs that were SARS-CoV-2-associated, whereas depth meant the fraction of total T cells that were SARS-CoV-2-associated. Using the MIRA data, every spike-specific TCR was mapped to the spike region that the TCR reacted to and assigned to either a CD4 or a CD8 class. Log10-transformed breadth and depth values were compared by one-way ANOVA with Sidak's multiple comparisons tests. TCRdb took this table from immuneACCESS and kept in-frame rearrangements with V and J called. Such tables lack part of the clones; where checked against another copy, unresolved V genes explain under half of the gap, and the rest is unexplained. The V and J calls and the clone size are those of that table, but D and trimming were determined from the DNA. In all, the sample holds 150,000 to 200,000 clones, and more than 80% of those were seen once. The ten top clones hold about 3.9% of the sample.

Turning to this clone: This clone's antigen is unknown. Base qualities were left out, and no much larger clone turns up one base away.

The chain is assembled from TRBV6-4 and TRBJ2-3, and TRBD1 aligns with 10 junction nucleotides. The sample in question was peripheral blood, obtained on day 0 of AZD1222 vaccination. This clonotype was sampled from an adult in good health. The sequenced DNA: TGTGCCAGCAGTCCGGGACAGGGGACAGATACGCAGTATTTT. The translation is CASSPGQGTDTQYF.